This T cell receptor beta chain comes out of a study of regulatory T cells in long-lasting Graves disease. This clonotype was counted many times. Combining iRepertoire HTBI primers with Arm-PCR of CDR3 regions, the authors built TCR beta libraries. TCRdb re-called the multiplex PCR reads through MiXCR, storing one row per CDR3 protein. The profile shows under 250,000 distinct CDR3 sequences, roughly a fifth of them singletons. Germline V gene lookup returns CDR1 SGHNT and CDR2 YENEEA. Trimming took 3 bases from V and 3 from J, leaving 6 bases between them. The CDR3 is 12 residues long. Time point of the sample: newly diagnosed GD, antithyroid drugs for less than 3 months. Isolated PBMC RNA provided the starting material for the TCR library. These data are also associated with another study on T cells in Graves' hyperthyroidism and ophthalmopathy. That work states: Exclusion criteria comprised uncontrolled infection, other autoimmune disease, pregnancy or lactation. The HTBI primer set was used in a first-round RT-PCR of the TCR CDR3.

The chain employs TRBV11-3 and TRBJ2-7; the D is unclear. Sequences were derived from peripheral blood mononuclear cells (PBMCs), sampled at new diagnosis, from a patient treated with antithyroid drugs. The TCR was taken from a woman in her 30s with Graves disease. The CDR3 bases are TGTGCCAGCAGCTTTCGCAACTACGAGCAGTACTTC. Translation: CASSFRNYEQYF.